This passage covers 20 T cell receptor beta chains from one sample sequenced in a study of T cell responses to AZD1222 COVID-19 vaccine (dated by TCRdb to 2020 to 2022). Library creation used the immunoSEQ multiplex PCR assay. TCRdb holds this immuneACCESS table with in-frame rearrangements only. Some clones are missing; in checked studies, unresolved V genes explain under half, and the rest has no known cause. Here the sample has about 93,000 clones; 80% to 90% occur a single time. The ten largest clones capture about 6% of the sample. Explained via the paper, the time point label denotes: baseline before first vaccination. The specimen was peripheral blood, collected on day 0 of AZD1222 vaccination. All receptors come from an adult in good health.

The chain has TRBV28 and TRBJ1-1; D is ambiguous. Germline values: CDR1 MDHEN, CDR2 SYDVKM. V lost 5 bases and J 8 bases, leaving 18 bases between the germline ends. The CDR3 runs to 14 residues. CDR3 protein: CASSTQIYPREAFF. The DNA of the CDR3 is TGTGCCAGCAGTACCCAGATATACCCGAGGGAAGCTTTCTTT.

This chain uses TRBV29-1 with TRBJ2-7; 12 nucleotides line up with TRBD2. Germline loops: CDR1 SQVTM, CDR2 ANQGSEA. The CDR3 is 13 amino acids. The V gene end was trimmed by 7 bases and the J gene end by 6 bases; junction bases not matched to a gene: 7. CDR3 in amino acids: CSARLAGVGEQYF. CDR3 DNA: TGCAGCGCCCGACTAGCGGGAGTAGGCGAGCAGTACTTC.

CDR3 loop: CASSSQSGADTQYF. Here the CDR3 DNA reads TGTGCCAGCAGCTCCCAGTCCGGGGCAGATACGCAGTATTTT. V is TRBV13 and J is TRBJ2-3; D possibly corresponds to TRBD2 (5 bases). Trimming pared 4 bases from V and 4 bases from J, leaving 12 bases between. The CDR3 loop spans 14 amino acids. Germline CDR1 PRHDT, CDR2 FYEKMQ (reference sequence).

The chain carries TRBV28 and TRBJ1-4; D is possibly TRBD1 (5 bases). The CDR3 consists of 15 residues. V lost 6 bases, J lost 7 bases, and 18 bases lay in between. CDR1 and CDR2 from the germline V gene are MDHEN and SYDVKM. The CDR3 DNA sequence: TGTGCCAGCAGGGTGGCTGGGACGGAGGGTGAAAAACTGTTTTTT. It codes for CASRVAGTEGEKLFF.

The CDR3, as DNA: TGTGCCAGCAGCCACCCGACTAGTGATCTGGCCAAAAACATTCAGTACTTC. This encodes CASSHPTSDLAKNIQYF. The chain couples TRBV4-2 to TRBJ2-4; D is perhaps TRBD2 (6 bases). Germline V gene sequence: CDR1 LGHNA, CDR2 YNFKEQ. The CDR3 extends over 17 amino acids. Trimming shortened V by 3 bases and J by 1 base, and 16 bases separated the two germline ends.

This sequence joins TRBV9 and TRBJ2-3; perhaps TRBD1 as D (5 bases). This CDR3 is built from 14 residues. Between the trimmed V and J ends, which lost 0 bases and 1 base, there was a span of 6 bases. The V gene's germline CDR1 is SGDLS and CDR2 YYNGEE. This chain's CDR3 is CASSVETGTDTQYF. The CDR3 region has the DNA TGTGCCAGCAGCGTAGAGACAGGCACAGATACGCAGTATTTT.

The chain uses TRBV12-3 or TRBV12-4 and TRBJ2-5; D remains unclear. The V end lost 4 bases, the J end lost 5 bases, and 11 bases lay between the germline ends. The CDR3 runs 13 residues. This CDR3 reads CASSSGSWETQYF. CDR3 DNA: TGTGCCAGCAGTTCAGGTTCTTGGGAGACCCAGTACTTC.

CDR3 region: CASRLAGDTQYF. CDR3 DNA: TGTGCCAGCAGACTAGCGGGAGACACGCAGTATTTT. The V and J genes are TRBV6-6 and TRBJ2-3; TRBD2 matches at 11 bases. Germline values: CDR1 MNHNY, CDR2 SVGAGI (reference sequence). After removal of 6 bases from V and 9 bases from J, the junction contained 2 bases not matched to a gene. CDR3 length: 12 residues.

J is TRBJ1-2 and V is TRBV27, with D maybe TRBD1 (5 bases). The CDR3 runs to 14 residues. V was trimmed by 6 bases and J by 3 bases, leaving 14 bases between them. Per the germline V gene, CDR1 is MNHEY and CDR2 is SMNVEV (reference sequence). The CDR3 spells CASSPSGGYYGYTF. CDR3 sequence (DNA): TGTGCCAGCAGCCCAAGCGGGGGGTACTATGGCTACACCTTC.

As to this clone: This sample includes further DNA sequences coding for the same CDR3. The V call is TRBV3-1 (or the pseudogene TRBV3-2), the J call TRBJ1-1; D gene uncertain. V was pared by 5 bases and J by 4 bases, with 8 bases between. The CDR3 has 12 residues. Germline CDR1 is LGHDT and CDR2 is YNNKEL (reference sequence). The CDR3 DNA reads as TGTGCCAGCAGCTTAAACCCCACTGAAGCTTTCTTT. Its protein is CASSLNPTEAFF.

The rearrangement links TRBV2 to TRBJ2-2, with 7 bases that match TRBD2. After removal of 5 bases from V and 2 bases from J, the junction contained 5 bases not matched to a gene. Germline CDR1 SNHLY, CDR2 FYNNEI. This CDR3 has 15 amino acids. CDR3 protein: CASSKVAGNTGELFF. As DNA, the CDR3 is TGTGCCAGCAGTAAGGTAGCGGGTAACACCGGGGAGCTGTTTTTT.

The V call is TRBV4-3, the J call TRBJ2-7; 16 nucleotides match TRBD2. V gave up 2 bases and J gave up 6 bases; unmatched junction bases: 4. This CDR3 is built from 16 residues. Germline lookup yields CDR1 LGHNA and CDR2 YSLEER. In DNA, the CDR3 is TGCGCCAGCAGCCAATCTGGGACTAGCGGGAGGGCCGAGCAGTACTTC. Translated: CASSQSGTSGRAEQYF.

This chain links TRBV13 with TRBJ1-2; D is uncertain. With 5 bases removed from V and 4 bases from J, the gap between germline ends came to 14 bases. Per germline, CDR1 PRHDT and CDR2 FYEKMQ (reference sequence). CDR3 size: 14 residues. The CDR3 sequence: CASSTTTQRYGYTF. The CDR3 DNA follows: TGTGCCAGCAGCACAACCACCCAGCGCTATGGCTACACCTTC.

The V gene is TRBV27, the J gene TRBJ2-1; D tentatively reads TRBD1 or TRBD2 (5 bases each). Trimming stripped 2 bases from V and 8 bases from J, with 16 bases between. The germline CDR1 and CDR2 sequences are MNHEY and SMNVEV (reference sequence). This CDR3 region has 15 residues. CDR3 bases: TGTGCCAGCAGTTTAATGTGGGGTGGGGACGATGAGCAGTTCTTC. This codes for CASSLMWGGDDEQFF.

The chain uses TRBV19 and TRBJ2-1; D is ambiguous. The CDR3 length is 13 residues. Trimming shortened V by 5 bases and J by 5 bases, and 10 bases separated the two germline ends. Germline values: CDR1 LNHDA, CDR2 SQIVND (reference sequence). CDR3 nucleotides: TGTGCCAGTAGTCGGACCCCGAACAATGAGCAGTTCTTC. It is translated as CASSRTPNNEQFF.

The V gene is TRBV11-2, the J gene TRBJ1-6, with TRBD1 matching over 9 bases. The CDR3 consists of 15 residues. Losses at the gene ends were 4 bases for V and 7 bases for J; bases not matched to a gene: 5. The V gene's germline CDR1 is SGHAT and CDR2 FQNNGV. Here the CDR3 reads CASSSAGQGNSPLHF. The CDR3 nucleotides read TGTGCCAGCAGCTCAGCGGGACAGGGCAATTCACCCCTCCACTTT.

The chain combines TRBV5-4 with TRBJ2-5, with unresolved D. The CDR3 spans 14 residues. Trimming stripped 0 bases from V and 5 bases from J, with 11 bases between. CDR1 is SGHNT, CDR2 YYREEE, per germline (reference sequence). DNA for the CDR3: TGTGCCAGCAGCTTGGTAGGCAGTATGGAGACCCAGTACTTC. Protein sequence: CASSLVGSMETQYF.

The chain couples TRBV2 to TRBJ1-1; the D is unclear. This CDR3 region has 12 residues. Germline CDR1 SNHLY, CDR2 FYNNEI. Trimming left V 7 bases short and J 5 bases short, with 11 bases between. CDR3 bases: TGTGCCAGCAAACAGCTAGCTACTGAAGCTTTCTTT. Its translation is CASKQLATEAFF.

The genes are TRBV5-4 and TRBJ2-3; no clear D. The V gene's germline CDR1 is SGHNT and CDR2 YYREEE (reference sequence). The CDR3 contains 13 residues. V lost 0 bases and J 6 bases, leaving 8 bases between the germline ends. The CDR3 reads CASSLALSDTQYF. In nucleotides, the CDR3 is TGTGCCAGCAGCTTGGCCCTCTCGGATACGCAGTATTTT.

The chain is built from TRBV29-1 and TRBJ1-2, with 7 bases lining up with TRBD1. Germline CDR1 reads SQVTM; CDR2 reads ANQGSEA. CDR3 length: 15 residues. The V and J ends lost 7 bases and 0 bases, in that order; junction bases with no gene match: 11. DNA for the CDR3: TGCAGCGACGGAGGGGGACAGTTAGCTAACTATGGCTACACCTTC. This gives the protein CSDGGGQLANYGYTF.